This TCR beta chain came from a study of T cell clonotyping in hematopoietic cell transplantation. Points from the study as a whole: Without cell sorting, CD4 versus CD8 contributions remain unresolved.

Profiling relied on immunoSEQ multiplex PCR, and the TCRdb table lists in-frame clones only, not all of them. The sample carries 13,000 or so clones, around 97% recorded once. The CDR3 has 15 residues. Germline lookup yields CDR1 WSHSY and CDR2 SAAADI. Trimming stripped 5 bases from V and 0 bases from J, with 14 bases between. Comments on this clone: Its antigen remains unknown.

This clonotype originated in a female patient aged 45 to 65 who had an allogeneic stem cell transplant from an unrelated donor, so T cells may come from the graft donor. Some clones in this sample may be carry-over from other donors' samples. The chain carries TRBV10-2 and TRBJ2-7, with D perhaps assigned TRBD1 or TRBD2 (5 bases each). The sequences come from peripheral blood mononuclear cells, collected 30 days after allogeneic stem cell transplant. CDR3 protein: CASSIRDGFSYEQYF. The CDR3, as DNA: TGCGCCAGCAGTATACGGGACGGATTCTCCTACGAGCAGTACTTC.